This T cell receptor (beta chain) was sequenced during a study of blood T cell repertoires in COVID-19. Authors' data handling: Reference gene primer amplification yielded estimated nucleated cell counts. Repertoires were generated with immunoSEQ multiplex PCR, while TCRdb's copy carries only in-frame clones and drops some. V and J calls and clone size are as listed in that table; D and trimming were resolved from the DNA. The table lists around 240,000 clones, approximately 83% of them singletons. V lost 2 bases, J lost 2 bases, and 12 bases lay in between. The germline V gene has CDR1 LGHDT and CDR2 YNNKEL (reference sequence). This CDR3 has 15 residues.

The rearrangement uses TRBV3-1 (or the pseudogene TRBV3-2) and TRBJ1-2, with D possibly matching TRBD1 (5 bases). The sequencing input was peripheral blood. This TCR was sampled from a woman in her fifties or sixties with acute or convalescent COVID-19. The CDR3: CASSQYGEGNYGYTF. The CDR3 region has the DNA TGTGCCAGCAGCCAATACGGGGAGGGGAACTATGGCTACACCTTC.